Below, one TCR beta chain is given with its context. Antigen: not known. At about 270,000 cells each, triplicate sorts were carried out for each CD8+ T cell subset. Germline V gene lookup returns CDR1 MGHDK and CDR2 SYGVNS. The CDR3 has 14 residues. The sample belongs to a study of CXCR3-negative and CXCR3-positive naive CD8 T cells. Background on the study: Sequencing yielded 120 million to 150 million TRB reads, roughly 1.5 +/- 0.3 million per library.

The method, 5' RACE with UMI labels, was used to prepare the TRB cDNA libraries. No DNA is given; TCRdb re-called the 5' RACE reads and lists each CDR3 protein once. Its table lists approximately 53,000 distinct CDR3 sequences. Study-level findings and limits: Diversity in memory CD8+ cells fell much lower than the comparably high levels seen in both naive subsets. Similar TRBV-TRBJ usage was seen in naive cells (both CXCR3-negative and CXCR3-positive), but memory cells differed.

The sequencing sample was made of memory CD8+ T cells from blood. The TCR was taken from a human donor in good health. Some clones in this sample may be carry-over from other donors' samples. The chain combines TRBV25-1 with TRBJ1-2. The CDR3: CASSRLGSLFDYTF.